Below are 26 T cell receptor beta chains sequenced from a single sample in a study of T-cell memory formation after mild COVID-19. TCRdb reprocessed the 5' RACE reads via MiXCR and lists one record per CDR3 protein. The sample lists 150,000 to 200,000 distinct CDR3 sequences, approximately 16% seen once, with about 2.1% in the top ten. The sequencing sample was made of PBMCs or a T cell subset sorted from them (not recorded which). These receptors all come from an adult woman who had mild COVID-19 (a few samples of this study predate the infection). Cell type and time point are not known.

V gene TRBV20-1 combines with J gene TRBJ2-3; 15 positions agree with TRBD2. This CDR3 contains 17 residues. Germline V gives CDR1 DFQATT, CDR2 SNEGSKA (reference sequence). V trimming: 1 base; J trimming: 8 bases; junction bases outside the gene matches: 10. The CDR3 reads CSARVPPGLAGGGTQYF. The CDR3 nucleotides are TGCAGTGCTAGAGTGCCCCCGGGACTAGCGGGGGGCGGTACGCAGTATTTT.

The table lists this clonotype with a few counts. V is TRBV12-5 and J is TRBJ1-2; D ambiguous. From germline, CDR1 is LGHNT and CDR2 FRNRAP. V lost 4 bases and J 3 bases, leaving 3 bases between the germline ends. The CDR3 length is 11 residues. CDR3 sequence (DNA): TGTGCTAGTGGTTCCGACTATGGCTACACCTTC. Its translation: CASGSDYGYTF.

The chain carries TRBV5-1 and TRBJ1-1; the match to TRBD1 covers 8 bases. The trim removed 0 bases at V and 5 bases at J, leaving 9 bases unmatched. The germline gives CDR1 SGHRS, CDR2 YFSETQ. The CDR3 totals 16 residues. This CDR3 reads CASSLALLTGDTEAFF. The CDR3 nucleotides read TGCGCCAGCAGCTTGGCCCTATTGACAGGGGATACTGAAGCTTTCTTT.

The chain is built from TRBV12-3 or TRBV12-4 and TRBJ2-5, with D perhaps being TRBD1 or TRBD2 (6 bases each). This CDR3 contains 15 residues. Trimming left V 3 bases short and J 4 bases short, with 15 bases between. The CDR3 loop reads CASSLAGGRLETQYF. The CDR3 nucleotides are TGTGCCAGCAGTTTGGCTGGGGGGCGCTTAGAGACCCAGTACTTC.

The chain couples TRBV18 to TRBJ1-2, with D tentatively TRBD1 (6 bases). The V gene's germline CDR1 is KGHSH and CDR2 LQKENI. The CDR3 sequence is 16 residues long. V dropped 6 bases and J dropped 10 bases, with 27 bases sitting between them. Written as DNA, the CDR3 is TGTGCCAGCTCCCCTTCTAACCCCGGGACACAGAAGGACTACACCTTC. This sequence encodes CASSPSNPGTQKDYTF. The full variable domain, in which reference TRBV18 and TRBJ1-2 provide the parts outside the CDR3, is NAGVMQNPRHLVRRRGQEARLRCSPMKGHSHVYWYRQLPEEGLKFMVYLQKENIIDESGMPKERFSAEFPKEGPSILRIQQVVRGDSAAYFCASSPSNPGTQKDYTFGSGTRLTVV.

This clonotype was found a few times. V and J are TRBV12-3 or TRBV12-4 and TRBJ1-2; a possible D gene is TRBD1 (6 bases). CDR3 length: 13 residues. The germline V and J ends were trimmed by 5 bases and 4 bases, with 11 bases remaining between them. The CDR3 region has the DNA TGTGCCAGCAGTCGTCAACAGGGCTATGGCTACACCTTC. Its protein product is CASSRQQGYGYTF.

In its sample, this clonotype was seen a few times. This rearrangement joins TRBV12-3 or TRBV12-4 to TRBJ1-1; tentatively, D is TRBD1 (5 bases). The V gene lost 5 bases and the J gene lost 5 bases, with 18 bases spanning the gap. The CDR3 is 15 residues long. DNA of the CDR3: TGTGCCAGCAGTCCCCTGGGGGGGTGGGTAACTGAAGCTTTCTTT. It translates to CASSPLGGWVTEAFF.

This clonotype was seen only a few times. The chain has TRBV6-2 or TRBV6-3 and TRBJ2-7, with no clear D. The V gene lost 2 bases and the J gene lost 3 bases, with 11 bases spanning the gap. CDR1 is MNHEY, CDR2 SVGEGT, per germline. CDR3 length equals 14 residues. For the CDR3, the DNA is TGTGCCAGCAGTTACGGACGGAATGTCTACGAGCAGTACTTC. Its translation: CASSYGRNVYEQYF.

The rearrangement links TRBV7-2 to TRBJ1-1; D gene ambiguous. The germline V and J ends were trimmed by 2 bases and 6 bases, with 7 bases remaining between them. The length of the CDR3 is 12 residues. Per the germline V gene, CDR1 is SGHTA and CDR2 is FQGNSA. CDR3: CASSLQPAEAFF. The CDR3 region has the DNA TGTGCCAGCAGCTTACAACCAGCTGAAGCTTTCTTT. Variable domain in full (rest from reference TRBV7-2 and TRBJ1-1): GAGVSQSPSNKVTEKGKDVELRCDPISGHTALYWYRQSLGQGLEFLIYFQGNSAPDKSGLPSDRFSAERTGGSVSTLTIQRTQQEDSAVYLCASSLQPAEAFFGQGTRLTVV.

The genes are TRBV11-1 and TRBJ2-1; 7 bases line up with TRBD2. From germline, CDR1 is SGHAT and CDR2 FQDESV (reference sequence). The J segment lost 4 bases and the V segment lost 4 bases, leaving 7 bases of the junction unmatched. CDR3 length equals 15 residues. CDR3 coding DNA: TGTGCCAGCAGCTCCGGGGGGTTCGGGTACAATGAGCAGTTCTTC. This gives the protein CASSSGGFGYNEQFF.

In its sample, this clonotype was seen a few times. The chain employs TRBV19 and TRBJ2-2; D gene unclear. The CDR3 sequence is 16 residues long. CDR1 and CDR2 from the germline V gene are LNHDA and SQIVND (reference sequence). The V end lost 4 bases, the J end lost 1 base, and 13 bases lay between the germline ends. CDR3 residues: CASSRGRSRNTGELFF. The CDR3 DNA reads TGTGCCAGTAGTAGAGGTCGATCTCGGAACACCGGGGAGCTGTTTTTT.

This clonotype was observed a handful of times. This sequence joins TRBV6-2 or TRBV6-3 and TRBJ2-1; 12 bases match TRBD2. With 8 bases clipped from V and 10 bases from J, the junction kept 12 bases outside the gene matches. This CDR3 has 15 residues. The germline V gene has CDR1 MNHEY and CDR2 SVGEGT. CDR3 coding DNA: TGTGCCAGCGCACTTCCGGGACTAGCGGGTAGGGAGCAGTTCTTC. Translated: CASALPGLAGREQFF.

This chain uses TRBV6-5 with TRBJ2-5; weak D call: TRBD1 (5 bases). CDR1 is MNHEY, CDR2 SVGAGI, per germline. This CDR3 is 14 amino acids long. V lost 6 bases and J lost 5, with 16 bases in between. CDR3 amino acids: CASRPGSKAETQYF. CDR3 bases: TGTGCCAGCAGACCAGGGTCCAAAGCGGAGACCCAGTACTTC.

This clonotype has only a few counts. This chain uses TRBV7-9 with TRBJ2-3; D is uncertain. V dropped 7 bases and J dropped 3 bases, with 11 bases sitting between them. Germline CDR1 SEHNR, CDR2 FQNEAQ (reference sequence). CDR3 size: 13 residues. CDR3 sequence: CASTLVRTDTQYF. In DNA form, the CDR3 reads TGTGCCAGCACCCTAGTGAGGACAGATACGCAGTATTTT. Filled out from reference TRBV7-9 and TRBJ2-3, the complete variable domain reads DTGVSQNPRHKITKRGQNVTFRCDPISEHNRLYWYRQTLGQGPEFLTYFQNEAQLEKSRLLSDRFSAERPKGSFSTLEIQRTEQGDSAMYLCASTLVRTDTQYFGPGTRLTVL.

This clonotype came up a few times. The genes are TRBV7-3 and TRBJ2-2; D uncertain. CDR1 is SGHTA and CDR2 is FQGTGA in the germline V gene. The CDR3 covers 19 residues. V shed 5 bases and J shed 0 bases, with 22 bases lying between them. Written as DNA, the CDR3 is TGTGCCAGCAGCACGCGAGGCGGCACTCATCGACCGAACACCGGGGAGCTGTTTTTT. This gives the protein CASSTRGGTHRPNTGELFF.

This clonotype was observed once. This sequence joins TRBV11-1 and TRBJ2-1; maybe TRBD1 (6 bases). Per the germline V gene, CDR1 is SGHAT and CDR2 is FQDESV (reference sequence). Trimming shortened V by 6 bases and J by 9 bases, and 18 bases separated the two germline ends. CDR3 length: 14 amino acids. The CDR3 DNA sequence: TGTGCCAGCAGAACCGCCAGGGGTCAGGGTGAGCAGTTCTTC. This translates into CASRTARGQGEQFF.

Only a few counts were recorded for this clonotype. This chain links TRBV27 with TRBJ2-7; 8 bases fit TRBD1. Trimming cost V 6 bases and J 4 bases; bases outside gene matches: 11. CDR1 and CDR2 (germline): MNHEY, SMNVEV (reference sequence). The CDR3 contains 15 residues. CDR3 DNA: TGTGCCAGCAGGGGACAGGTTGATAAGATGTACGAGCAGTACTTC. Residues: CASRGQVDKMYEQYF.

V usage is TRBV30 and J usage is TRBJ1-4; TRBD1 is a possible D gene (6 bases). Per the germline V gene, CDR1 is GTSNPN and CDR2 is SVGIG (reference sequence). The CDR3 extends over 14 amino acids. The germline V and J ends were trimmed by 3 bases and 3 bases, with 11 bases remaining between them. CDR3 amino acids: CAWSLGTPNEKLFF. The CDR3 region has the DNA TGTGCCTGGAGCCTCGGGACACCTAATGAAAAACTGTTTTTT.

This clonotype has only a few counts. At one boundary the junction diverges from the germline segment, which might be a read error. V gene TRBV4-2 combines with J gene TRBJ2-3; D is uncertain. The germline V gene encodes CDR1 LGHNA and CDR2 YNFKEQ. The CDR3 has 12 residues. For the CDR3, the DNA is TGTGCCAGCAACCAACCCACAGATACGCAGTATTTT. Its protein product is CASNQPTDTQYF.

This clonotype was counted only a few times. The chain carries TRBV29-1 and TRBJ2-7; TRBD1 is a possible D gene (5 bases). Germline CDR1 and CDR2: SQVTM and ANQGSEA. The V end lost 3 bases, the J end lost 6 bases, and 15 bases lay between the germline ends. The CDR3 has 13 amino acids. The CDR3 loop is CSVEADKVGEQYF. The DNA for the CDR3 is TGCAGCGTTGAGGCGGACAAGGTAGGCGAGCAGTACTTC.

This clonotype was counted between two and nine times. V gene TRBV12-5 combines with J gene TRBJ2-2; D not certain. This CDR3 has 15 amino acids. The V gene lost 6 bases and the J gene lost 6 bases, with 17 bases spanning the gap. The germline CDR1 and CDR2 sequences are LGHNT and FRNRAP. CDR3 nucleotide sequence: TGTGCTAGTGGCCCCCCAGGTTATAAGGCCGGGGAGCTGTTTTTT. Protein product: CASGPPGYKAGELFF.

The chain couples TRBV21-1 to TRBJ1-1; TRBD1, the table's D call, lacks a check against the DNA. TRBV21-1 is marked as a pseudogene. The CDR3 runs to 18 residues. CDR3 bases: TGTGCCAGCAGCACCCTCGGGGGGCTTTGCGGAAATTACACTGAAGCTTTCTTT. Its protein is CASSTLGGLCGNYTEAFF.

The chain recombines TRBV7-9 with TRBJ1-1, with D perhaps TRBD1 (6 bases). CDR1 and CDR2 from the germline V gene are SEHNR and FQNEAQ (reference sequence). The CDR3 length is 12 residues. In DNA, the CDR3 is TGTGCAAGCGACTTACAGGGAAGCAGGGCTTTCTTT. This sequence encodes CASDLQGSRAFF.

This clonotype was observed a few times. The chain links TRBV20-1 to TRBJ2-2, with D possibly TRBD1 on 5 matching bases. Trimming removed 2 bases at V and 3 bases at J, with 10 bases between. The germline gives CDR1 DFQATT, CDR2 SNEGSKA (reference sequence). The CDR3 consists of 14 residues. The CDR3 protein is CSARRRAHTGELFF. The CDR3 DNA follows: TGCAGTGCTAGACGCAGGGCACACACCGGGGAGCTGTTTTTT.

The chain is built from TRBV7-8 and TRBJ2-5; D gene ambiguous. Germline V gene lookup returns CDR1 SGHVS and CDR2 FQNEAQ. The V end lost 3 bases, the J end lost 2 bases, and 10 bases lay between the germline ends. The CDR3 extends over 14 amino acids. CDR3 protein: CASSFNVGQETQYF. The CDR3 coding sequence is TGTGCCAGCAGCTTCAATGTAGGTCAAGAGACCCAGTACTTC.

The chain uses TRBV24-1 and TRBJ2-1; 11 bases align to TRBD1. Germline values: CDR1 KGHDR, CDR2 SFDVKD. The ends lost 3 bases at V and 9 bases at J; junction bases unmatched: 6. The length of the CDR3 is 15 residues. CDR3 DNA sequence: TGTGCCACCAGTGATCCGGGACAGGGGGTTCCTGAGCAGTTCTTC. It is translated as CATSDPGQGVPEQFF.